This TCR beta chain was retrieved from a study of cytomegalovirus exposure and HLA in healthy donors. Study outcomes and limitations: Compared with the roughly 730-donor mean, an Asian-associated ancestry cluster reportedly had fewer N-insertions, according to a later analysis.

Worth noting for this clone: Its antigen is as yet unknown.

Primers for the PCR totalled 60 Vbeta and 13 Jbeta. Sequencing was performed with immunoSEQ multiplex PCR; in TCRdb, only in-frame clones are kept and a portion is missing. Counted here are 140,000 or so clones, 78% occurring once; the ten biggest clones make up around 3.2%. V gave up 6 bases and J gave up 6 bases, with 8 bases separating them. This CDR3 is built from 12 residues. Germline V gene data show CDR1 as MDHEN and CDR2 as SYDVKM. The receptor comes from a female donor in good health and CMV-seronegative. Sequenced sample: PBMCs. The chain joins TRBV28 to TRBJ2-2; D may be TRBD2 (5 bases). CDR3 coding DNA: TGTGCCAGCAGAACGGGGTCCGGGGAGCTGTTTTTT. This sequence encodes CASRTGSGELFF.